One and the same sample provided the 18 T cell receptor beta chains below, sequenced in a study of blood T cell repertoires in COVID-19. Sequencing was performed with immunoSEQ multiplex PCR; in TCRdb, only in-frame clones are kept and a portion is missing. The sample consists of under 200,000 clones, approximately 87% of them appearing once. Material: peripheral blood. These receptors all stem from a man younger than 35 with active or convalescent COVID-19.

V and J are TRBV4-1 and TRBJ2-2; tentative D call: TRBD2 (6 bases). The ends were cut back, 2 bases at V and 0 bases at J, with 16 bases in the middle. In germline, CDR1 is MGHRA, CDR2 YSYEKL. The CDR3 totals 18 residues. The CDR3 DNA is TGCGCCAGCAGCCAAAACCACGGTAGCGGCACGAACACCGGGGAGCTGTTTTTT. Residues: CASSQNHGSGTNTGELFF.

The chain combines TRBV27 with TRBJ2-2, with 10 bases lining up with TRBD2. The CDR3 is 17 residues long. Germline lookup yields CDR1 MNHEY and CDR2 SMNVEV (reference sequence). After removal of 7 bases from V and 7 bases from J, the junction contained 15 bases not matched to a gene. This CDR3 is CASKAQTAGGPGGELFF. CDR3 sequence (DNA): TGTGCCAGCAAAGCACAAACAGCGGGAGGGCCCGGCGGGGAGCTGTTTTTT.

This clone has a single count. This rearrangement joins TRBV10-1 to TRBJ1-2; 9 nucleotides line up with TRBD1. Germline trimming cut 6 bases from V and 5 bases from J; bases unmatched to any gene: 4. Germline loops: CDR1 WNHNN, CDR2 SYGVQD (reference sequence). The CDR3 is made up of 13 amino acids. The CDR3 sequence is CASRKDRGYGYTF. Here the CDR3 DNA reads TGCGCCAGCAGGAAGGACAGGGGATATGGCTACACCTTC.

The CDR3 loop reads CASSSSQGGVMQNYGYTF. DNA of the CDR3: TGTGCCAGCAGCTCGAGCCAGGGTGGTGTGATGCAAAACTATGGCTACACCTTC. This chain connects TRBV28 to TRBJ1-2, with a possible D match to TRBD1 (5 bases). The CDR3 is made up of 18 amino acids. The germline gives CDR1 MDHEN, CDR2 SYDVKM. With 6 bases removed from V and 2 bases from J, the gap between germline ends came to 25 bases.

The CDR3 protein is CASSLGATHYGYTF. CDR3 nucleotide sequence: TGTGCCAGCAGCTTGGGGGCCACTCACTATGGCTACACCTTC. This chain connects TRBV5-8 to TRBJ1-2; D gene uncertain. The CDR3 length is 14 residues. Per germline, CDR1 SGHTS and CDR2 YDEGEE. Trimming pared 0 bases from V and 3 bases from J, leaving 9 bases between.

The sample holds many counts of this clone. J is TRBJ1-1 and V is TRBV2, with D unresolved. This CDR3 has 13 amino acids. The germline V gene has CDR1 SNHLY and CDR2 FYNNEI. In DNA form, the CDR3 reads TGTGCTAACCGCAGAGACATAAACACTGAAGCTTTCTTT. Amino acids: CANRRDINTEAFF.

This clone was observed a few times. This chain joins TRBV5-1 and TRBJ1-6; 8 nucleotides line up with TRBD1. This CDR3 comprises 18 residues. V lost 4 bases, J lost 7 bases, and 16 bases stayed unmatched. The germline gives CDR1 SGHRS, CDR2 YFSETQ. The DNA of the CDR3 is TGCGCCAGCAGCCCTACCTTTGGGGACAGGTCGCGGAATTCACCCCTCCACTTT. Translating it yields CASSPTFGDRSRNSPLHF.

This clone was seen more than once but under ten times. V gene TRBV7-2 combines with J gene TRBJ1-2, with D hard to call. CDR3 length: 13 amino acids. Germline V gene data show CDR1 as SGHTA and CDR2 as FQGNSA. V was pared by 4 bases and J by 8 bases, with 14 bases between. In nucleotides, the CDR3 is TGTGCCAGCAGCTCCCTAACTACCGGCGGCTACACCTTC. This sequence encodes CASSSLTTGGYTF. Full variable domain (missing parts from reference TRBV7-2 and TRBJ1-2): GAGVSQSPSNKVTEKGKDVELRCDPISGHTALYWYRQSLGQGLEFLIYFQGNSAPDKSGLPSDRFSAERTGGSVSTLTIQRTQQEDSAVYLCASSSLTTGGYTFGSGTRLTVV.

This sequence joins TRBV18 and TRBJ2-3; D is undetermined. This CDR3 spans 15 amino acids. V shed 3 bases and J shed 2 bases, with 12 bases lying between them. Germline CDR1 reads KGHSH; CDR2 reads LQKENI. The CDR3 DNA follows: TGTGCCAGCTCACCGAACTGGGCAGCCACAGATACGCAGTATTTT. Protein: CASSPNWAATDTQYF. The full variable domain, with the rest looked up from reference TRBV18 and TRBJ2-3, is NAGVMQNPRHLVRRRGQEARLRCSPMKGHSHVYWYRQLPEEGLKFMVYLQKENIIDESGMPKERFSAEFPKEGPSILRIQQVVRGDSAAYFCASSPNWAATDTQYFGPGTRLTVL.

J is TRBJ1-1 and V is TRBV6-2 or TRBV6-3; D not resolved. There are 13 residues in the CDR3. Trimming removed 2 bases from V and 11 bases from J, with 15 bases in between. From germline, CDR1 is MNHEY and CDR2 SVGEGT. CDR3 region: CASSYGATLEAFF. CDR3 DNA: TGTGCCAGCAGTTACGGCGCGACGCTGGAGGCTTTCTTT.

V is TRBV5-3 and J is TRBJ1-3, with D maybe TRBD1 (5 bases). TRBV5-3 is assigned to the ORF class and has an uncertain function. The CDR3 is 14 residues long. V was pared by 5 bases and J by 4 bases, with 13 bases between. The CDR3 reads CARRWRQPGNTIYF. The CDR3 DNA reads TGTGCCAGAAGGTGGAGACAGCCGGGAAACACCATATATTTT.

V is TRBV7-2 and J is TRBJ2-1; D unclear. This CDR3 has 14 amino acids. The germline V and J ends were trimmed by 5 bases and 0 bases, with 8 bases remaining between them. The germline gives CDR1 SGHTA, CDR2 FQGNSA. CDR3 residues: CASSLLSSYNEQFF. CDR3 nucleotide sequence: TGTGCCAGCAGCCTGTTGAGCTCCTACAATGAGCAGTTCTTC.

V gene TRBV24-1 combines with J gene TRBJ2-1, with 10 bases aligning to TRBD2. Germline loops: CDR1 KGHDR, CDR2 SFDVKD. The length of the CDR3 is 13 residues. Unmatched junction bases numbered 5, after V lost 9 bases and J lost 7 bases. The CDR3 nucleotides read TGTGCCACCTCTAGCGGGAGTGGGAATGAGCAGTTCTTC. Translating it yields CATSSGSGNEQFF.

The chain has TRBV3-1 (or the pseudogene TRBV3-2) and TRBJ2-5, with 10 positions matching TRBD2. Germline V gene lookup returns CDR1 LGHDT and CDR2 YNNKEL (reference sequence). CDR3 length equals 15 residues. V was clipped by 6 bases and J by 1 base; unmatched bases: 5. CDR3 region: CASRRTSGAQETQYF. In DNA form, the CDR3 reads TGTGCCAGCAGACGAACTAGCGGGGCCCAAGAGACCCAGTACTTC.

This clone was seen a few times. The V call is TRBV2, the J call TRBJ1-1, with D uncertain. Germline CDR1 reads SNHLY; CDR2 reads FYNNEI. The CDR3 contains 11 residues. Trimming cost V 1 base and J 7 bases, with 4 bases left between them. The CDR3 nucleotides are TGTGCCAGCAGTGAAGGTTATGAAGCTTTCTTT. Its translation: CASSEGYEAFF.

This clone was counted between two and nine times. The rearrangement uses TRBV19 and TRBJ1-2; 9 bases are a match to TRBD1. The ends lost 6 bases at V and 4 bases at J; junction bases unmatched: 9. Per germline, CDR1 LNHDA and CDR2 SQIVND (reference sequence). The CDR3 has 15 residues. The CDR3 reads CASSAPGQGGYGYTF. CDR3 nucleotides: TGTGCCAGTAGCGCCCCGGGACAGGGCGGCTATGGCTACACCTTC.

This rearrangement joins TRBV28 to TRBJ2-1, with 12 bases that match TRBD1. The CDR3 consists of 15 residues. Germline-derived CDR1 and CDR2 are MDHEN and SYDVKM. The V gene end was trimmed by 7 bases and the J gene end by 11 bases; junction bases not matched to a gene: 12. The CDR3 sequence: CASTLARDRGPKQFF. The CDR3 nucleotides read TGTGCCAGCACCTTGGCGCGGGACAGGGGGCCGAAGCAGTTCTTC.

The chain carries TRBV12-3 or TRBV12-4 and TRBJ1-2; D perhaps matches TRBD1 (5 bases). CDR3 length: 12 residues. Trimming took off 3 bases at V and 8 bases at J, with 10 bases between the two ends. CDR3 DNA: TGTGCCAGCAGTTTTATTAAGGGGGGCTACACCTTC. The encoded protein is CASSFIKGGYTF.